Listed below are T cell receptor beta chains from one sample, sequenced in a study of T cells in pancreatic ductal adenocarcinoma. TCRdb's table, derived via immunoSEQ multiplex PCR, lists solely in-frame clones and lacks some. The data show about 100,000 clones, about 96% seen once. Sequencing was carried out using PBMCs. The receptors were gathered from a human donor with pancreatic ductal adenocarcinoma. The conserved cysteine and the conserved F or W are not part of the CDR3 here.

>TRBJ1-5|11|TRBV6-4
ASSEQHNQPQH
>TRBJ2-7|9|TRBV10-3
AKPGTYEQY
>TRBJ2-1|14|TRBV19
ASSMSGQGFYNEQF
>TRBJ2-7|12|TRBV7-9
ASSLAAGNYEQY
>TRBJ2-5|9|TRBV18
ASSPEETQY
>TRBJ2-2|14|TRBV7-3
ASSLRAGQGSGELF
>TRBJ2-1|10|TRBV7-9
ASSYAVRVWF
>TRBJ2-7|14|TRBV7-7
ASSFPQAGQAYEQY
>TRBJ2-7|9|TRBV20-1
SAVLGLGQT
>TRBJ2-7|13|TRBV27
ASSLEATRTYEQY
>TRBJ1-5|15|TRBV5-4
ASSLDGTVYSNQPQH
>TRBJ1-5|11|TRBV11-2
ASRQDSNQPQH
>TRBJ2-3|16|TRBV9
ASSLGTGGPLWTDTQY
>TRBJ2-3|14|TRBV2
ASSPTGTSVTDTQY
>TRBJ2-6|14|TRBV4-1
ASSQVGGSGANVLT
>TRBJ2-1|8|TRBV6-7
VGDHNEQF
>TRBJ2-3|13|TRBV2
ASRKGLAGIDTQY
>TRBJ1-5|13|TRBV28
ASSIDRGGRQPQH
>TRBJ2-5|10|TRBV18
ASSLDSETQY
>TRBJ1-2|11|TRBV6-6
ASSYLGGAGYT
>TRBJ2-7|13|TRBV7-3
ASSPTGTSVDEQY
>TRBJ1-1|10|TRBV29-1
SVESGGAAAF
>TRBJ2-3|12|TRBV18
ASSPREGTDTQY
>TRBJ2-7|13|TRBV7-9
ASSLGLAGEYEQY
>TRBJ1-5|11|TRBV6-5
ASRGGGNQPQH
>TRBJ2-7|11|TRBV19
ASSTAGPYEQY
>TRBJ2-2|13|TRBV7-3
ASSQSQTSTGELF